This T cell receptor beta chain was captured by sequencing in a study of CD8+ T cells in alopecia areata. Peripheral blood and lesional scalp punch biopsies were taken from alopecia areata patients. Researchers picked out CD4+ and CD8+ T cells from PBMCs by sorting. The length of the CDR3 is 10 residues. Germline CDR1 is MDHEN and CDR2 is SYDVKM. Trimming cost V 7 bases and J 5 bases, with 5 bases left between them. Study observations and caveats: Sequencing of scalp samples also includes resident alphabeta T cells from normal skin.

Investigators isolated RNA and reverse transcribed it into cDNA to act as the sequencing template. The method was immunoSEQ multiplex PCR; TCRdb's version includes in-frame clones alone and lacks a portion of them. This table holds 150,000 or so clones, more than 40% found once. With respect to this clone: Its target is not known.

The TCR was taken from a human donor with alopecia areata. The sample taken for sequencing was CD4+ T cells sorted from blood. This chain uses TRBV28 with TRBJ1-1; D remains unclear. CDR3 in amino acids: CASKKTEAFF. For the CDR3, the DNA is TGTGCCAGCAAAAAGACTGAAGCTTTCTTT.